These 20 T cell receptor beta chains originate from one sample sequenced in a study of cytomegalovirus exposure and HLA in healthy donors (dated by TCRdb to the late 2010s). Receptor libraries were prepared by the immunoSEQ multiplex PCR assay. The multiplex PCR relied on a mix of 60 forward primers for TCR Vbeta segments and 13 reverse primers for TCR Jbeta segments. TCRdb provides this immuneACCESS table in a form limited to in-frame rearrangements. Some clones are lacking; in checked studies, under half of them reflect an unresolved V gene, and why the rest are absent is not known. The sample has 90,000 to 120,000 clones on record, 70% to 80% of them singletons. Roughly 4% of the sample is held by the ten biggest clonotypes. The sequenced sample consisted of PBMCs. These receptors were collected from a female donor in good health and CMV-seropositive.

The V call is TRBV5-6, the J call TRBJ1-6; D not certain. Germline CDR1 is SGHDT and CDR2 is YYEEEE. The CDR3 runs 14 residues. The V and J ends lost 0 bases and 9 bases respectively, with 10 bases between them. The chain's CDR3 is CASSLVQSLSPLHF. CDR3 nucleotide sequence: TGTGCCAGCAGCTTGGTACAGAGCCTTTCACCCCTCCACTTT.

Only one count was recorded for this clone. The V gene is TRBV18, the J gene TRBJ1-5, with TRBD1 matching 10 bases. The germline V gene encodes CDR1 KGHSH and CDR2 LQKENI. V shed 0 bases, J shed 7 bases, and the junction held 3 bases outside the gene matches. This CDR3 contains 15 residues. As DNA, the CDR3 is TGTGCCAGCTCACCACCCGGGACAGGGGTGCAGCCCCAGCATTTT. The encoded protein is CASSPPGTGVQPQHF.

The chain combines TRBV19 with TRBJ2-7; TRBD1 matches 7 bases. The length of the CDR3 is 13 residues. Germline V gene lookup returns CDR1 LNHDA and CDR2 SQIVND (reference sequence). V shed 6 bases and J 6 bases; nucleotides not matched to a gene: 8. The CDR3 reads CASSVDRAGEQYF. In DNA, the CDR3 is TGTGCCAGTAGCGTTGACAGGGCAGGCGAGCAGTACTTC.

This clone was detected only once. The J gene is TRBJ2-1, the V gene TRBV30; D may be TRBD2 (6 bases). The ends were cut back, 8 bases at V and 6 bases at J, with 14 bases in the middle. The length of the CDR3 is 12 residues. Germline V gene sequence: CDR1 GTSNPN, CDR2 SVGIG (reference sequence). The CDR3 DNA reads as TGTGCCCGAGGCGGGACCCCCAATGAGCAGTTCTTC. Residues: CARGGTPNEQFF.

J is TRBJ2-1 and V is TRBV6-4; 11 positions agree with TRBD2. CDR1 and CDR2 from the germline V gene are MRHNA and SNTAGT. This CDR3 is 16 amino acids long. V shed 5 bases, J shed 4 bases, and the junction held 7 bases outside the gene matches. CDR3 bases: TGTGCCAGCAGTCTACGACTAGCGGGATCTTACAATGAGCAGTTCTTC. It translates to CASSLRLAGSYNEQFF.

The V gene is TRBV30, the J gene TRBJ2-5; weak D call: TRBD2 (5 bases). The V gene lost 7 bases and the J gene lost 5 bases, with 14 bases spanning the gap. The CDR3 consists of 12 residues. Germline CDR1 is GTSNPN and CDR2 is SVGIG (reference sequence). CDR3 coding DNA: TGTGCCTCCACCCCAAGAGGGGAGACCCAGTACTTC. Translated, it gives CASTPRGETQYF.

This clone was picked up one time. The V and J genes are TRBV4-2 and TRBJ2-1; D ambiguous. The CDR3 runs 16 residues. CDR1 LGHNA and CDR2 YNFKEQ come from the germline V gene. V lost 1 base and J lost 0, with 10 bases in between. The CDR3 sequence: CASSQGRPSSYNEQFF. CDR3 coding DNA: TGTGCCAGCAGCCAAGGCCGCCCGAGCTCCTACAATGAGCAGTTCTTC.

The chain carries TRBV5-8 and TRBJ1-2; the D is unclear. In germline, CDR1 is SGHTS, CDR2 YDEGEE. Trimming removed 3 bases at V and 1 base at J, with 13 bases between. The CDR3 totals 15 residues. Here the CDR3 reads CASSWAGTRNYGYTF. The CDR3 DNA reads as TGTGCCAGCAGCTGGGCAGGAACCCGTAACTATGGCTACACCTTC.

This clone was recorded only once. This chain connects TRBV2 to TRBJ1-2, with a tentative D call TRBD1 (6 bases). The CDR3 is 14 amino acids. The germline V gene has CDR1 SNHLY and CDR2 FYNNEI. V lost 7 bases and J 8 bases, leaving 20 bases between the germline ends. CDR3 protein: CASNRGQGMGGYTF. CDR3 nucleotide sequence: TGTGCCAGCAACAGAGGGCAGGGGATGGGGGGCTACACCTTC.

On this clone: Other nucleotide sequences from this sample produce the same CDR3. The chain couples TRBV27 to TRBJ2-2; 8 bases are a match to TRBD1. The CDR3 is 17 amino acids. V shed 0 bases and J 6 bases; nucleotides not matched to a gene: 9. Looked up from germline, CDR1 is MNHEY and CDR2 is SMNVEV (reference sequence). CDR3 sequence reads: CASSLSSWDRISGELFF. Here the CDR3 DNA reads TGTGCCAGCAGTTTATCGTCGTGGGACAGGATCTCCGGGGAGCTGTTTTTT.

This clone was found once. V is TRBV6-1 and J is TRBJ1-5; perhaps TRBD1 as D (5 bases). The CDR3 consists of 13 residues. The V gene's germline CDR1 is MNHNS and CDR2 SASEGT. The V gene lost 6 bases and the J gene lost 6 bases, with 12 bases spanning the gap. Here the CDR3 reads CASRGGYGQPQHF. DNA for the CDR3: TGTGCCAGCAGGGGGGGGTATGGTCAGCCCCAGCATTTT.

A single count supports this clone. The CDR3 nucleotides are TGTGCCAGCAGTTACTCCACAGCCAACACTGAAGCTTTCTTT. It translates to CASSYSTANTEAFF. V is TRBV6-5 and J is TRBJ1-1; D remains ambiguous. Germline V gene data show CDR1 as MNHEY and CDR2 as SVGAGI. Between the trimmed V and J ends, which lost 0 bases and 2 bases, there was a span of 7 bases. The CDR3 runs 14 residues.

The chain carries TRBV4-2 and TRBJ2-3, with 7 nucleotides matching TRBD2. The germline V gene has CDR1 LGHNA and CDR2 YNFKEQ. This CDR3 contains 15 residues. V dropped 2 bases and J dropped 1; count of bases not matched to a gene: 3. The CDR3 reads CASSQFTSGTDTQYF. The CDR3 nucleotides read TGTGCCAGCAGCCAATTCACTAGCGGCACAGATACGCAGTATTTT.

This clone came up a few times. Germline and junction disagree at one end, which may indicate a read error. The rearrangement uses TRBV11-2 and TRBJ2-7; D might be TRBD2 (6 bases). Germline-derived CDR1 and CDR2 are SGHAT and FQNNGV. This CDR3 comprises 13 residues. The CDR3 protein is CASSGRRVSATTF. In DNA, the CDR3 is TGTGCCAGCAGCGGGAGGAGGGTCTCCGCCACAACGTTC.

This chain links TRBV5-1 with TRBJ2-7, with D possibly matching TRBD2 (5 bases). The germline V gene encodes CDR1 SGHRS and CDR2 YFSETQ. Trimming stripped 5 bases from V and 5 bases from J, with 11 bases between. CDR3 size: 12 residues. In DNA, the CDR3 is TGCGCCAGCAGTGGGAGCCCGCACGAGCAGTACTTC. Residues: CASSGSPHEQYF.

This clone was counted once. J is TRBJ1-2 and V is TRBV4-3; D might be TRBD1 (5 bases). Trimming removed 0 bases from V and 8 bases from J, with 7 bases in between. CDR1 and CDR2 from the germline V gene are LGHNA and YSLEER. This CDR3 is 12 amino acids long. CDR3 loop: CASSQDTGGYTF. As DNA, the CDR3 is TGCGCCAGCAGCCAAGATACAGGAGGCTACACCTTC.

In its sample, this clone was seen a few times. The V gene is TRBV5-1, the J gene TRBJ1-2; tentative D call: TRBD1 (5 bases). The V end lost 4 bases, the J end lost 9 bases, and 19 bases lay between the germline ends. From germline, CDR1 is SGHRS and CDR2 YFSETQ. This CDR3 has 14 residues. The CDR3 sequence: CASSPSGQGESYTF. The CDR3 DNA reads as TGCGCCAGCAGCCCTTCGGGTCAGGGTGAAAGCTACACCTTC.

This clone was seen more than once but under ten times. The CDR3 nucleotides read TGTGCCAGCAGATTAGCCGATACGCAGTATTTT. This codes for CASRLADTQYF. This chain connects TRBV6-9 to TRBJ2-3; D not certain. The CDR3 has 11 amino acids. V was cut by 6 bases and J by 6 bases, with 7 bases left in between. Germline V CDR1 and CDR2: MNHGY, SVAAGI.

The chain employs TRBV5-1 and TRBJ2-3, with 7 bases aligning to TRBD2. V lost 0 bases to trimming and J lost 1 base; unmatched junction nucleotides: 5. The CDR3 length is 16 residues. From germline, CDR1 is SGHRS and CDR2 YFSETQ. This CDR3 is CASSLADAGGTDTQYF. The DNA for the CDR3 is TGCGCCAGCAGCTTGGCCGACGCGGGAGGCACAGATACGCAGTATTTT.

CDR3 protein: CASSLGQGGAGELFF. In nucleotides, the CDR3 is TGTGCCAGCAGCTTGGGACAGGGGGGCGCCGGGGAGCTGTTTTTT. V is TRBV7-2 and J is TRBJ2-2; 11 nucleotides align to TRBD1. The CDR3 covers 15 residues. Losses at the gene ends were 3 bases for V and 6 bases for J; bases not matched to a gene: 3. Germline V gives CDR1 SGHTA, CDR2 FQGNSA.